These 27 T cell receptor beta chains came from one sample sequenced in a study of cytomegalovirus exposure and HLA in healthy donors (dated by TCRdb to about 2017). Receptor amplification or capture employed the immunoSEQ multiplex PCR assay. For the multiplex PCR, a mixture combining 60 forward primers for TCR Vbeta segments and 13 reverse primers for TCR Jbeta segments was used. Not all clones reach the TCRdb copy of this immuneACCESS table, which keeps in-frame sequences only. Checked studies attribute under half of the gap to unresolved V genes and leave the rest unexplained. The sample table shows tens of thousands of clones, and more than 70% are seen once. The ten largest account for almost 6% of the sample. Sequencing was carried out using PBMCs. Receptors originate from a male donor in good health and CMV-seronegative.

V usage is TRBV29-1 and J usage is TRBJ1-4; unclear D gene. Trimming stripped 4 bases from V and 0 bases from J, with 15 bases between. The CDR3 has 16 residues. Germline-derived CDR1 and CDR2 are SQVTM and ANQGSEA. CDR3 region: CSVAPGMGSTNEKLFF. The CDR3 DNA sequence: TGCAGCGTTGCGCCGGGGATGGGGTCAACTAATGAAAAACTGTTTTTT.

The CDR3 here is CASSVEGVVDTGELFF. DNA of the CDR3: TGTGCCAGCAGCGTAGAGGGGGTAGTAGACACCGGGGAGCTGTTTTTT. The chain uses TRBV9 and TRBJ2-2, with D perhaps TRBD1 (6 bases). Deletions cut 0 bases from V and 3 bases from J, with 12 bases between. This CDR3 spans 16 amino acids. Germline V gives CDR1 SGDLS, CDR2 YYNGEE.

As DNA, the CDR3 is TGTGCCAGCAGTGAAAGCGGGACAGGCTCTGGAAACACCATATATTTT. Protein sequence: CASSESGTGSGNTIYF. V is TRBV2 and J is TRBJ1-3; TRBD1 agrees at 8 bases. This CDR3 region has 16 residues. Germline V gene lookup returns CDR1 SNHLY and CDR2 FYNNEI. The V and J ends lost 2 bases and 0 bases, in that order; junction bases with no gene match: 3.

The chain uses TRBV9 and TRBJ2-5, with unresolved D. There are 13 residues in the CDR3. The V and J ends lost 4 bases and 5 bases respectively, with 12 bases between them. Germline lookup yields CDR1 SGDLS and CDR2 YYNGEE. This chain's CDR3 is CASSRYMAETQYF. The DNA of the CDR3 is TGTGCCAGCAGCCGATACATGGCCGAGACCCAGTACTTC.

Only a few counts were recorded for this clone. The V gene is TRBV4-1, the J gene TRBJ2-2, with a tentative D call TRBD2 (6 bases). Deletions cut 4 bases from V and 0 bases from J, with 15 bases between. The CDR3 runs 17 residues. The germline V gene has CDR1 MGHRA and CDR2 YSYEKL. For the CDR3, the DNA is TGCGCCAGCAGCCCGCCCGCGGGGATAGCGAACACCGGGGAGCTGTTTTTT. Amino acids: CASSPPAGIANTGELFF.

The rearrangement uses TRBV4-3 and TRBJ1-5; no reliable D call. Trimming shortened V by 0 bases and J by 5 bases, and 8 bases separated the two germline ends. From germline, CDR1 is LGHNA and CDR2 YSLEER. The CDR3 has 14 amino acids. Here the CDR3 reads CASSQESGYQPQHF. In DNA, the CDR3 is TGCGCCAGCAGCCAAGAGTCCGGGTATCAGCCCCAGCATTTT.

The J gene is TRBJ1-4, the V gene TRBV10-3; D remains unclear. The germline CDR1 and CDR2 sequences are ENHRY and SYGVKD. The V end lost 0 bases, the J end lost 5 bases, and 10 bases lay between the germline ends. CDR3 length: 15 amino acids. In DNA, the CDR3 is TGTGCCATCAGTGAGTCGAAACAGACCAATGAAAAACTGTTTTTT. It is translated as CAISESKQTNEKLFF.

The gene calls are TRBV29-1 and TRBJ2-5; a possible D gene is TRBD2 (5 bases). The germline V and J ends were trimmed by 4 bases and 5 bases, with 11 bases remaining between them. The CDR3 length is 12 residues. Germline CDR1 reads SQVTM; CDR2 reads ANQGSEA. This CDR3 is CSVGPPGETQYF. CDR3 bases: TGCAGCGTTGGTCCCCCGGGGGAGACCCAGTACTTC.

The J gene is TRBJ2-5, the V gene TRBV7-3, with D perhaps matching TRBD2 (6 bases). Germline CDR1 SGHTA, CDR2 FQGTGA. Trimming took off 4 bases at V and 4 bases at J, with 16 bases between the two ends. The CDR3 contains 15 residues. The CDR3 DNA reads as TGTGCCAGCAGCTCTCTCGGAGGGCGGGGAGAGACCCAGTACTTC. Encoded protein: CASSSLGGRGETQYF.

V gene TRBV4-2 combines with J gene TRBJ2-7, with 12 bases lining up with TRBD1. Per germline, CDR1 LGHNA and CDR2 YNFKEQ. With 0 bases clipped from V and 5 bases from J, the junction kept 11 bases outside the gene matches. CDR3 length: 18 amino acids. The CDR3 DNA reads as TGTGCCAGCAGCCAAGACGGGGGGGGTGGGACAGGGGGCAACGAGCAGTACTTC. Its protein is CASSQDGGGGTGGNEQYF.

This clone was counted only a few times. The chain uses TRBV19 and TRBJ1-1, with TRBD1 matching over 9 bases. There are 13 residues in the CDR3. V was clipped by 3 bases and J by 4 bases; unmatched bases: 0. Germline loops: CDR1 LNHDA, CDR2 SQIVND (reference sequence). CDR3 sequence (DNA): TGTGCCAGTAGTATGGGACAGGGCACTGAAGCTTTCTTT. This translates into CASSMGQGTEAFF.

The chain recombines TRBV5-4 with TRBJ2-3; tentatively, D is TRBD1 (5 bases). CDR3 length: 14 amino acids. Germline CDR1 SGHNT, CDR2 YYREEE (reference sequence). Trimming pared 0 bases from V and 8 bases from J, leaving 13 bases between. CDR3: CASSLELDSLTQYF. CDR3 DNA: TGTGCCAGCAGCTTGGAATTAGACAGCCTTACGCAGTATTTT.

This clone was observed once. V gene TRBV27 combines with J gene TRBJ2-3; 12 nucleotides line up with TRBD2. In germline, CDR1 is MNHEY, CDR2 SMNVEV (reference sequence). The CDR3 has 19 residues. Trimming at V came to 2 bases and at J to 0 bases, leaving 9 bases not matched to a gene. This chain's CDR3 is CASSLVFGTSGPSTDTQYF. In DNA form, the CDR3 reads TGTGCCAGCAGTTTAGTCTTTGGGACTAGCGGGCCTAGCACAGATACGCAGTATTTT.

This clone has a single count. This chain links TRBV4-2 with TRBJ2-7; D remains unclear. Germline-derived CDR1 and CDR2 are LGHNA and YNFKEQ. This CDR3 has 15 residues. Deletions cut 0 bases from V and 2 bases from J, with 11 bases between. In nucleotides, the CDR3 is TGTGCCAGCAGCCAAGAATTCGGTGGTCCCTACGAGCAGTACTTC. Its protein product is CASSQEFGGPYEQYF.

The V gene is TRBV7-9, the J gene TRBJ1-3; D is perhaps TRBD1 (6 bases). V shed 5 bases and J shed 0 bases, with 11 bases lying between them. The length of the CDR3 is 15 residues. Germline V CDR1 and CDR2: SEHNR, FQNEAQ (reference sequence). CDR3 protein: CASSPAGASGNTIYF. DNA of the CDR3: TGTGCCAGCAGCCCGGCGGGGGCCTCTGGAAACACCATATATTTT. The full variable domain, its missing parts supplied by reference TRBV7-9 and TRBJ1-3, is DTGVSQNPRHKITKRGQNVTFRCDPISEHNRLYWYRQTLGQGPEFLTYFQNEAQLEKSRLLSDRFSAERPKGSFSTLEIQRTEQGDSAMYLCASSPAGASGNTIYFGEGSWLTVV.

This clone was counted between two and nine times. V and J are TRBV14 and TRBJ1-4; 7 nucleotides match TRBD1. Trimming at V came to 3 bases and at J to 7 bases, leaving 8 bases not matched to a gene. This CDR3 contains 15 residues. Germline CDR1 and CDR2: SGHDN and FVKESK. The CDR3 DNA is TGTGCCAGCAGCCACTTAGGGGGCGCGGGTGAAAAACTGTTTTTT. Protein product: CASSHLGGAGEKLFF.

The rearrangement uses TRBV11-2 and TRBJ2-5, with 9 positions matching TRBD1. After removal of 5 bases from V and 0 bases from J, the junction contained 7 bases not matched to a gene. There are 16 residues in the CDR3. Germline CDR1 reads SGHAT; CDR2 reads FQNNGV. CDR3 bases: TGTGCCAGCAGCCGAAGACAGGGGGTATACCAAGAGACCCAGTACTTC. It encodes CASSRRQGVYQETQYF.

The chain links TRBV6-6 to TRBJ1-6; D may be TRBD1 (6 bases). V dropped 5 bases and J dropped 10 bases, with 9 bases sitting between them. The CDR3 spans 12 residues. CDR1 MNHNY and CDR2 SVGAGI come from the germline V gene (reference sequence). The CDR3 loop is CASSTGSSPLHF. The CDR3 region has the DNA TGTGCCAGCAGTACAGGGTCGTCACCCCTCCACTTT.

As DNA, the CDR3 is TGTGCCACCAGAGGGTTAGCGGGGCTTAATGAGCAGTTCTTC. It is translated as CATRGLAGLNEQFF. This chain links TRBV15 with TRBJ2-1, with 8 bases aligning to TRBD2. The germline V gene encodes CDR1 LNHNV and CDR2 YYDKDF (reference sequence). The CDR3 has 14 residues. J was trimmed by 7 bases and V by 6 bases; bases with no gene match: 8.

The J gene is TRBJ2-2, the V gene TRBV27; perhaps TRBD1 as D (5 bases). Trimming took off 3 bases at V and 7 bases at J, with 12 bases between the two ends. CDR1 and CDR2 from the germline V gene are MNHEY and SMNVEV (reference sequence). The CDR3 is 14 residues long. In DNA, the CDR3 is TGTGCCAGCAGTTTGTATAGGGGAAGCGGGGAGCTGTTTTTT. Amino acids: CASSLYRGSGELFF.

The chain links TRBV11-3 to TRBJ2-7, with D possibly TRBD1 on 5 matching bases. CDR3 length: 15 residues. Per the germline V gene, CDR1 is SGHNT and CDR2 is YENEEA. V was pared by 1 base and J by 11 bases, with 21 bases between. In DNA, the CDR3 is TGTGCCAGCAGCTTAGGGGGTTCGGAAGGGGCACCCAAGTACTTC. It translates to CASSLGGSEGAPKYF. Supplemented by reference TRBV11-3 and TRBJ2-7, the full variable domain reads EAGVVQSPRYKIIEKKQPVAFWCNPISGHNTLYWYLQNLGQGPELLIRYENEEAVDDSQLPKDRFSAERLKGVDSTLKIQPAELGDSAVYLCASSLGGSEGAPKYFGPGTRLTVT.

The rearrangement uses TRBV5-6 and TRBJ2-3, with a tentative D call TRBD2 (7 bases). CDR1 and CDR2 (germline): SGHDT, YYEEEE. Trimming left V 2 bases short and J 0 bases short, with 13 bases between. CDR3 length equals 16 residues. The DNA for the CDR3 is TGTGCCAGCAGCTTTAGGGGGGGGGACAGCACAGATACGCAGTATTTT. This gives the protein CASSFRGGDSTDTQYF.

This clone was counted a few times. The chain joins TRBV19 to TRBJ1-2; the D is unclear. V shed 5 bases and J shed 8 bases, with 15 bases lying between them. The CDR3 length is 13 residues. Germline CDR1 and CDR2: LNHDA and SQIVND (reference sequence). CDR3 nucleotides: TGTGCCAGTAGTTCAGGCACGATGACAGGCTACACCTTC. Protein: CASSSGTMTGYTF.

This chain uses TRBV27 with TRBJ2-1, with a possible D match to TRBD2 (6 bases). Germline V lookup: CDR1 MNHEY, CDR2 SMNVEV (reference sequence). V dropped 5 bases and J dropped 9 bases, with 20 bases sitting between them. The CDR3 contains 15 residues. In DNA form, the CDR3 reads TGTGCCAGCAGTCCCCTAGCGTCTATGGGAATTGAGCAGTTCTTC. It yields the protein CASSPLASMGIEQFF.

The chain couples TRBV29-1 to TRBJ2-5; D remains ambiguous. The CDR3 spans 13 residues. From germline, CDR1 is SQVTM and CDR2 ANQGSEA. V was clipped by 3 bases and J by 5 bases, with 13 bases between them. The CDR3 region has the DNA TGCAGCGTTGATGATGACTGGCTGGAGACCCAGTACTTC. It specifies CSVDDDWLETQYF. Together with reference TRBV29-1 and TRBJ2-5, the CDR3 gives the full variable domain: SAVISQKPSRDICQRGTSLTIQCQVDSQVTMMFWYRQQPGQSLTLIATANQGSEATYESGFVIDKFPISRPNLTFSTLTVSNMSPEDSSIYLCSVDDDWLETQYFGPGTRLLVL.

The V call is TRBV11-2, the J call TRBJ1-6; TRBD1 is a possible D gene (5 bases). V was cut by 6 bases and J by 2 bases, with 11 bases left in between. This CDR3 comprises 15 residues. Germline lookup yields CDR1 SGHAT and CDR2 FQNNGV. CDR3 sequence: CASSKEGPYNSPLHF. The CDR3 DNA reads as TGTGCCAGCAGTAAGGAGGGGCCCTATAATTCACCCCTCCACTTT.

This clone was detected only once. This chain's CDR3 is CASAGTQNSPLHF. The CDR3 bases are TGTGCCAGCGCCGGGACACAAAATTCACCCCTCCACTTT. The chain recombines TRBV2 with TRBJ1-6; D may be TRBD1 (6 bases). This CDR3 contains 13 residues. Germline loops: CDR1 SNHLY, CDR2 FYNNEI. V lost 8 bases to trimming and J lost 7 bases, with 12 bases between them.